The text below deals with one TCR beta chain. This specimen belongs to a study of CD8 T cells in Susac syndrome. An input of roughly 0.5 to 1 ug of RNA was subjected to reverse transcription using random hexamers. The authors amplified TCR beta CDR3 across 54 Vbeta and 13 Jbeta using immunoSEQ multiplex PCR. MiXCR, run by TCRdb on the immunoSEQ multiplex PCR reads, gives a single entry per CDR3 protein. The sample carries 210,000 or so distinct CDR3 sequences, roughly 90% recorded once. Trimming took off 3 bases at V and 4 bases at J, with 9 bases between the two ends. This CDR3 region has 13 residues. Germline CDR1 reads MNHNS; CDR2 reads SASEGT. TCR beta sequences were obtained from blood CD8+ and CD4+ T cells. In the multiple sclerosis control group, patients were treatment-naive and had stable or active relapsing-remitting disease.

The sequenced material came from CD8+ T cells from PBMCs. This chain connects TRBV6-1 to TRBJ2-5; D not certain. The origin of this receptor is a human donor with multiple sclerosis. DNA for the CDR3: TGTGCCAGCAGTGAGTGGGCAGGAGAGACCCAGTACTTC. Its translation: CASSEWAGETQYF.